The 4 T cell receptor beta chains below come from one sample, sequenced in a study of T cell clones after liver transplantation. Sequencing used immunoSEQ multiplex PCR; TCRdb keeps in-frame clones, though not all of them. In the table there are 75,000 to 95,000 clones, approximately 81% of which are singletons. The specimen was CD4+ T cells from blood, collected 48 months after liver transplant. The receptors originated from a human patient who received a liver transplant. Certain T cells may be donor cells from the graft.

This sequence joins TRBV4-2 and TRBJ2-7; TRBD2 matches at 12 bases. CDR3 length equals 15 residues. V was pared by 5 bases and J by 3 bases, with 5 bases of the junction left unmatched. Per the germline V gene, CDR1 is LGHNA and CDR2 is YNFKEQ. The CDR3 DNA reads as TGTGCCAGCAGCTTACGGACTAGCGGGATCTACGAGCAGTACTTC. Translating it yields CASSLRTSGIYEQYF.

The chain is built from TRBV5-6 and TRBJ2-7, with TRBD2 matching 8 bases. Trimming removed 4 bases from V and 7 bases from J; junction bases left unmatched: 13. Germline assignment: CDR1 SGHDT and CDR2 YYEEEE. The CDR3 spans 15 residues. The CDR3 region is CASSLFSGAYEEQYF. The CDR3 DNA is TGTGCCAGCAGCCTATTTAGCGGGGCCTACGAAGAGCAGTACTTC.

This clone appeared a few times. The rearrangement uses TRBV6-4 and TRBJ1-5; D possibly corresponds to TRBD1 (6 bases). This CDR3 comprises 18 residues. Per germline, CDR1 MRHNA and CDR2 SNTAGT. The V end lost 4 bases, the J end lost 0 bases, and 19 bases lay between the germline ends. The CDR3 region is CASSVDRTVNYSNQPQHF. The CDR3 DNA reads as TGTGCCAGCAGTGTGGATAGGACAGTAAATTATAGCAATCAGCCCCAGCATTTT.

J is TRBJ2-3 and V is TRBV11-2; a weak D match, TRBD1 (5 bases). The CDR3 runs 14 residues. Trimming stripped 8 bases from V and 1 base from J, with 13 bases between. Germline-derived CDR1 and CDR2 are SGHAT and FQNNGV. In DNA form, the CDR3 reads TGTGCCAGCGACCAGGGCCTGGGCACAGATACGCAGTATTTT. Its protein is CASDQGLGTDTQYF.